A selection of T cell receptor beta chains follows, all from one sample in a study of blood T cell repertoires in COVID-19. Clones were read by immunoSEQ multiplex PCR, and TCRdb kept only the in-frame ones, dropping some. Of around 20,000 clones in the sample, about 83% were seen once. Sequencing was carried out using peripheral blood. The receptor source for this set is a human donor in a cohort sampled during active COVID-19. The CDR3 runs from the conserved cysteine through the conserved F or W. D genes are given only for firm matches. For some rows the clone size is stated as once, few or many, or as a class when expanded; others skip it.

clone_size	v_call	d_call	j_call	cdr3_aa	cdr3_nt
once	TRBV19	NA	TRBJ2-3	CASREADTQYF	TGTGCCAGTCGCGAGGCAGATACGCAGTATTTT
NA	TRBV10-3	TRBD2	TRBJ2-5	CAISEGGTSGRWQTQYF	TGTGCCATCAGTGAAGGTGGGACTAGCGGGAGGTGGCAGACCCAGTACTTC
NA	TRBV7-2	NA	TRBJ2-5	CASSPRTALQETQYF	TGTGCCAGCAGCCCGAGGACAGCGCTGCAAGAGACCCAGTACTTC
NA	TRBV9	TRBD2	TRBJ2-1	CASSPSGLAGANNEQFF	TGTGCCAGCAGCCCATCGGGACTAGCGGGTGCAAACAATGAGCAGTTCTTC
NA	TRBV7-9	NA	TRBJ1-1	CASSQQTGVNTEAFF	TGTGCCAGCAGCCAGCAGACAGGCGTGAACACTGAAGCTTTCTTT
NA	TRBV2	TRBD2	TRBJ2-1	CASRSGNEQFF	TGTGCCAGCAGGAGCGGGAACGAGCAGTTCTTC
NA	TRBV25-1	TRBD1	TRBJ1-6	CASRQTGVLDSPLHF	TGTGCCAGCCGACAGACAGGGGTCCTCGATTCACCCCTCCACTTT
NA	TRBV4-1	TRBD2	TRBJ2-1	CASSQDWTSGRRNNEQFF	TGCGCCAGCAGCCAAGATTGGACTAGCGGGAGGAGGAACAATGAGCAGTTCTTC
once	TRBV28	TRBD2	TRBJ2-3	CASSAPSGLTDTQYF	TGTGCCAGCAGTGCCCCTAGCGGCCTCACAGATACGCAGTATTTT
NA	TRBV29-1	TRBD1	TRBJ1-5	CSVSDRVPNQPQHF	TGCAGCGTGTCGGACAGGGTGCCCAATCAGCCCCAGCATTTT
NA	TRBV10-3	TRBD2	TRBJ2-6	CAISGREAGANVLTF	TGTGCCATCAGTGGCCGGGAGGCTGGGGCCAACGTCCTGACTTTC
once	TRBV5-1	TRBD2	TRBJ2-3	CASSPGLVPDTQYF	TGCGCCAGCAGCCCCGGACTAGTCCCAGATACGCAGTATTTT
NA	TRBV27	TRBD2	TRBJ2-2	CASRPPGLVPGELFF	TGTGCCAGCAGACCTCCGGGACTAGTCCCCGGGGAGCTGTTTTTT
few	TRBV7-6	NA	TRBJ2-7	CASSLSTGAQNEQYF	TGTGCCAGCAGCTTATCAACGGGAGCTCAGAACGAGCAGTACTTC
NA	TRBV6-2/TRBV6-3	TRBD1	TRBJ1-1	CASSYGTANTEAFF	TGTGCCAGCAGTTACGGGACAGCGAACACTGAAGCTTTCTTT
NA	TRBV27	NA	TRBJ1-6	CASTGSGNSPLHF	TGTGCCAGCACGGGAAGTGGTAATTCACCCCTCCACTTT
NA	TRBV29-1	NA	TRBJ2-1	CSAGSRQNEQFF	TGCAGCGCCGGGTCCCGACAGAATGAGCAGTTCTTC
NA	TRBV9	NA	TRBJ2-2	CASSVAARETIGELFF	TGTGCCAGCAGCGTAGCTGCGAGGGAGACGATCGGGGAGCTGTTTTTT
NA	TRBV7-2	TRBD1	TRBJ1-5	CASSQRKTGARQPQHF	TGTGCCAGCAGCCAAAGAAAGACAGGGGCTAGGCAGCCCCAGCATTTT